A selection of T cell receptor beta chains follows, all from one sample in a study of cytomegalovirus exposure and HLA in healthy donors. Assay used: immunoSEQ multiplex PCR; TCRdb lists only in-frame clones, some missing. Of roughly 170,000 clones in the sample, around 80% were seen once. Sequencing was carried out using PBMCs. The receptors shown here come from a woman aged 45-65 years in good health and CMV-seropositive. The CDR3 runs from the conserved cysteine through the conserved F or W. The order of the fields is J gene, clone size, V gene, D gene, CDR3 DNA, CDR3 protein. D genes are given only for firm matches. Size values are once, few and many counts, or a class for expanded clones, and some rows have none.

>TRBJ2-5|-|TRBV9|-
TGTGCCAGCAGCGTAGTGGCACTTGGCGGGGAGACCCAGTACTTC
CASSVVALGGETQYF
>TRBJ2-2|-|TRBV5-6|TRBD1
TGTGCCAGCAGGCGATGGGACAGGGACTCCGGGGAGCTGTTTTTT
CASRRWDRDSGELFF
>TRBJ2-7|-|TRBV12-5|-
TGTGCTAGTGGTTTGACTGCGGCGGGCTACGAGCAGTACTTC
CASGLTAAGYEQYF
>TRBJ2-1|-|TRBV29-1|TRBD1
TGCAGCGTTGACCGACAGGGCAGGTATGAGCAGTTCTTC
CSVDRQGRYEQFF
>TRBJ2-1|-|TRBV9|TRBD2
TGTGCCAGCAGCCTCTCCGGGGGGAGGGCCTACAATGAGCAGTTCTTC
CASSLSGGRAYNEQFF
>TRBJ2-7|-|TRBV28|TRBD1
TGTGCCAGCAGTTCGTGGGACAGGGCCTACGAGCAGTACTTC
CASSSWDRAYEQYF
>TRBJ2-1|once|TRBV19|-
TGTGCCAGTAGCCCGGGTCCGTCACGCTACAATGAGCAGTTCTTC
CASSPGPSRYNEQFF
>TRBJ2-1|-|TRBV4-2|TRBD1
TGTGCCAGCAGCCCCTCCCGGGACAGGGGGCGGAATGAGCAGTTCTTC
CASSPSRDRGRNEQFF
>TRBJ2-3|-|TRBV7-2|TRBD2
TGTGCCAGCAGCGCCGGGGGGTGGACAGATACGCAGTATTTT
CASSAGGWTDTQYF
>TRBJ2-7|-|TRBV9|TRBD2
TGTGCCAGCAGCGGACCGGGACTAGCGGGAGAGGACGAGCAGTACTTC
CASSGPGLAGEDEQYF
>TRBJ1-3|-|TRBV2|-
TGTGCCAGCAGGGCAGGATCCCCTGGAAACACCATATATTTT
CASRAGSPGNTIYF
>TRBJ1-4|-|TRBV5-4|-
TGTGCCAGCAGCTCGACAGTTGCAACTAATGAAAAACTGTTTTTT
CASSSTVATNEKLFF
>TRBJ1-5|-|TRBV6-1|-
TGTGCCAGCACCAGGGAGGGGGGTAGCAATCAGCCCCAGCATTTT
CASTREGGSNQPQHF
>TRBJ1-4|few|TRBV28|TRBD1
TGTGCCAGCAGTCGACAGGGGGAGCTTGGGGAAAAACTGTTTTTT
CASSRQGELGEKLFF
>TRBJ2-5|-|TRBV28|-
TGTGCCAGCAGTCGGCGGAGTCAAGAGACCCAGTACTTC
CASSRRSQETQYF
>TRBJ2-7|-|TRBV29-1|TRBD1
TGCAGCTCCCCGGGACAGGGTTCCTACGAGCAGTACTTC
CSSPGQGSYEQYF
>TRBJ2-3|-|TRBV5-1|-
TGCGCCAGCAGCTTGGCTAGCGCCAACACAGATACGCAGTATTTT
CASSLASANTDTQYF
>TRBJ2-7|-|TRBV4-1|-
TGCGCCAGCAGCCAAGATAGCCAGAGCTCCTACGAGCAGTACTTC
CASSQDSQSSYEQYF
>TRBJ2-3|-|TRBV19|-
TGTGCCAGTACCCTAAAAGCGGGCACAGATACGCAGTATTTT
CASTLKAGTDTQYF
>TRBJ2-5|few|TRBV9|TRBD2
TGTGCCAGCAGCGCTATGACTAGCGGGGGGACCCAGTACTTC
CASSAMTSGGTQYF
>TRBJ2-3|-|TRBV6-6|TRBD2
TGTGCCAGCAGTCCCCGTCCGCGGGAGTGGGATACGCAGTATTTT
CASSPRPREWDTQYF
>TRBJ2-1|-|TRBV7-3|TRBD2
TGTGCCAGCAGTCTCCAGATTAGCGGGAGTGGTGAGCAGTTCTTC
CASSLQISGSGEQFF
>TRBJ1-2|-|TRBV19|-
TGTGCCAGTAGTATTGCGCAGGGGACGGGCTATGGCTACACCTTT
CASSIAQGTGYGYTF
>TRBJ2-7|once|TRBV6-5|TRBD1
TGTGCCAGCAGTTCCTCAGGGGGCGGTACGGCCGAGCAGTACTTC
CASSSSGGGTAEQYF
>TRBJ1-3|few|TRBV19|-
TGTGCCAGTTCCAACCCCCCGGTCTCTGGAAACACCATATATTTT
CASSNPPVSGNTIYF
>TRBJ2-1|-|TRBV19|-
TGTGCCAGTAGTATTAGTGGCGGGGAACACAATGAGCAGTTCTTC
CASSISGGEHNEQFF
>TRBJ2-3|-|TRBV15|-
TGTGCCACCAGCCGGGGTAGCACAGATACGCAGTATTTT
CATSRGSTDTQYF
>TRBJ2-7|-|TRBV6-5|TRBD1
TGTGCCAGCACCTCCGGACAGGACTACGAGCAGTACTTC
CASTSGQDYEQYF
>TRBJ2-2|-|TRBV7-2|TRBD2
TGTGCCAGCAGCCGATCTGCGGCGGGGGGGAACACCGGGGAGCTGTTTTTT
CASSRSAAGGNTGELFF
>TRBJ2-7|-|TRBV6-1|-
TGTGCCAGCAGTGAACAGGACAACTCCTACGAGCAGTACTTC
CASSEQDNSYEQYF
>TRBJ2-2|-|TRBV5-1|TRBD1
TGCGCCAGCAGCCTCGCCGGGACAGCCAACACCGGGGAGCTGTTTTTT
CASSLAGTANTGELFF
>TRBJ1-4|-|TRBV28|TRBD1
TGTGCCAGCAGTTTATGGGAGGGACAGGGGATCGGGGAAAAACTGTTTTTT
CASSLWEGQGIGEKLFF
>TRBJ2-7|-|TRBV2|-
TGTGCCAGCAGTGAGGACAGTCTCACCTACGAGCAGTACTTC
CASSEDSLTYEQYF
>TRBJ1-1|-|TRBV19|-
TGTGCCAGTAGGGATAGGGAGGAGGACACTGAAGCTTTCTTT
CASRDREEDTEAFF
>TRBJ1-1|-|TRBV4-2|-
TGTGCCAGCTTTGGGACCGGGACATCGAACACTGAAGCTTTCTTT
CASFGTGTSNTEAFF
>TRBJ2-2|-|TRBV7-9|-
TGTGCCAGCAGCTTGGACAGAGTCACCGGGGAGCTGTTTTTT
CASSLDRVTGELFF
>TRBJ2-5|once|TRBV4-2|-
TGTGCCAGCAGCCAAGAGGTGGGGGGGACAAAAGAGACCCAGTACTTC
CASSQEVGGTKETQYF
>TRBJ1-1|-|TRBV28|-
TGTGCCAGCAGTACTAGATTTGGGGTTATTGAAGCTTTCTTT
CASSTRFGVIEAFF
>TRBJ2-5|-|TRBV28|TRBD1
TGTGCCAGCAGTTTCTCCGGGACAGGGGGCGTGGAAGAGACCCAGTACTTC
CASSFSGTGGVEETQYF
>TRBJ2-7|-|TRBV7-7|-
TGTGCTAGCAGCATCCTGGTAGGGGGCTCCTACGAGCAGTACTTC
CASSILVGGSYEQYF
>TRBJ2-1|-|TRBV9|TRBD2
TGTGCCAGCACTCCTTGGACTAGCGGGTACAATGAGCAGTTCTTC
CASTPWTSGYNEQFF
>TRBJ1-1|-|TRBV2|-
TGTGCCAGCAGTTACTCTAGGAGGGCTGAAGCTTTCTTT
CASSYSRRAEAFF
>TRBJ2-7|once|TRBV19|-
TGTGCCAGTAGTACGACGGGACACGGAGGTTACGAGCAGTACTTC
CASSTTGHGGYEQYF
>TRBJ1-6|-|TRBV2|TRBD1
TGTGCCAGCAGTGGGGGCAGGGGGAATTCACCCCTCCACTTT
CASSGGRGNSPLHF
>TRBJ2-7|few|TRBV2|TRBD2
TGTGCCAGCGCTTGGACTAGCGGGGGCTACGAGCAGTACTTC
CASAWTSGGYEQYF
>TRBJ2-3|-|TRBV9|TRBD2
TGTGCCAGCAGCCTAACTCAGCGGGAGATCACAGATACGCAGTATTTT
CASSLTQREITDTQYF
>TRBJ2-7|-|TRBV5-4|TRBD2
TGTGCCAGCAGCCGGGACTACACCTACGAGCAGTACTTC
CASSRDYTYEQYF
>TRBJ1-1|once|TRBV19|TRBD1
TGTGCCAGTAGTATCAGGGGGACTGAAGCTTTCTTT
CASSIRGTEAFF
>TRBJ1-5|-|TRBV2|TRBD1
TGTGCCAGCAGCTATGACAGGGTACGTCAGCCCCAGCATTTT
CASSYDRVRQPQHF
>TRBJ1-2|-|TRBV7-2|-
TGTGCCAGCAGCTCCGGGACATCCTATGGCTACACCTTC
CASSSGTSYGYTF
>TRBJ2-1|-|TRBV7-2|-
TGTGCCAGCAGCTCCCCCCCGGCGGGTCACACTGAGCAGTTCTTC
CASSSPPAGHTEQFF
>TRBJ2-3|-|TRBV6-5|-
TGTGCCAGCTCCCCGTCGAGTCACACAGATACGCAGTATTTT
CASSPSSHTDTQYF
>TRBJ1-4|few|TRBV5-5|-
TGTGCCAGCAGCACCTACGGGGGAACCCTCACTGAAAAACTGTTTTTT
CASSTYGGTLTEKLFF
>TRBJ1-5|-|TRBV6-5|-
TGTGCCAGCAGTTACTCCAGAGGTCTTAGCAATCAGCCCCAGCATTTT
CASSYSRGLSNQPQHF
>TRBJ2-4|-|TRBV29-1|TRBD1
TGCAGCGTTGGAACGACAGGGGTCAAAAACATTCAGTACTTC
CSVGTTGVKNIQYF
>TRBJ2-7|-|TRBV5-4|TRBD1
TGTGCCAGCAGCTTCCAAGTGGACAGGGGAATTGGCGAGCAGTACTTC
CASSFQVDRGIGEQYF
>TRBJ2-7|-|TRBV7-2|-
TGTGCCAGCAGCTTAGCGCCCCCCGGAGGGAGAACGCCCTACGAGCAGTACTTC
CASSLAPPGGRTPYEQYF
>TRBJ2-7|-|TRBV19|TRBD2
TGTGCCAGTAGGCCTCTAGCGGGGTCCTACGAGCAGTACTTC
CASRPLAGSYEQYF
>TRBJ1-6|-|TRBV7-9|-
TGTGCCAGCAGCCTCACCCGAGATTCATCCCTCCACTTT
CASSLTRDSSLHF
>TRBJ2-7|-|TRBV30|-
TGTGCCTGGAGGCCGGGCGGGGGCGGGACCTACGAGCAGTACTTC
CAWRPGGGGTYEQYF